This entry lists 27 T cell receptor beta chains sequenced from one sample in a study of early T cells in non-severe SARS-CoV-2 infection. Each CDR3 protein is one row after TCRdb ran MiXCR on the 5' RACE reads. The profile shows under 85,000 distinct CDR3 sequences, approximately 13% of them singletons. Sequenced sample: whole blood. These receptors came from an adult who was a healthcare worker with PCR-confirmed SARS-CoV-2 infection or an uninfected control (not recorded which).

In its sample, this clonotype was seen once. The V gene is TRBV20-1, the J gene TRBJ2-5; maybe TRBD2 (5 bases). The V gene's germline CDR1 is DFQATT and CDR2 SNEGSKA (reference sequence). The V and J ends lost 4 bases and 5 bases respectively, with 17 bases between them. The CDR3 covers 14 residues. The CDR3 sequence is CSATTTERRETQYF. For the CDR3, the DNA is TGCAGTGCTACAACTACCGAGCGGCGGGAGACCCAGTACTTC.

A few counts support this clonotype. The V gene is TRBV28, the J gene TRBJ1-5; TRBD1 is a possible D gene (6 bases). The CDR3 is 11 amino acids. Germline CDR1 reads MDHEN; CDR2 reads SYDVKM. CDR3 region: CASRGSQPQHF. The CDR3 DNA is TGTGCTTCGAGGGGGAGTCAGCCCCAGCATTTT. Full variable domain (missing parts from reference TRBV28 and TRBJ1-5): DVKVTQSSRYLVKRTGEKVFLECVQDMDHENMFWYRQDPGLGLRLIYFSYDVKMKEKGDIPEGYSVSREKKERFSLILESASTNQTSMYLCASRGSQPQHFGDGTRLSIL.

This clonotype was seen only a few times. V is TRBV4-3 and J is TRBJ2-7; D is ambiguous. The ends were cut back, 4 bases at V and 2 bases at J, with 9 bases in the middle. This CDR3 spans 13 amino acids. Germline V gene sequence: CDR1 LGHNA, CDR2 YSLEER. For the CDR3, the DNA is TGCGCCAGCAGCCGCGGACGGGCCTACGAGCAGTACTTC. Protein: CASSRGRAYEQYF.

Many counts were recorded for this clonotype. The chain carries TRBV7-2 and TRBJ2-7, with D tentatively TRBD2 (6 bases). The CDR3 extends over 17 amino acids. V was clipped by 2 bases and J by 0 bases, with 17 bases between them. Germline values: CDR1 SGHTA, CDR2 FQGNSA. The CDR3 loop reads CASSLNRGAGSSYEQYF. CDR3 bases: TGTGCCAGCAGCTTAAACCGCGGGGCGGGGAGCTCCTACGAGCAGTACTTC. Based on the CDR3 plus reference TRBV7-2 and TRBJ2-7, the full variable domain is GAGVSQSPSNKVTEKGKDVELRCDPISGHTALYWYRQSLGQGLEFLIYFQGNSAPDKSGLPSDRFSAERTGGSVSTLTIQRTQQEDSAVYLCASSLNRGAGSSYEQYFGPGTRLTVT.

The chain employs TRBV19 and TRBJ2-4; possibly TRBD1 or TRBD2 for D (5 bases each). Trimming removed 6 bases from V and 3 bases from J, with 18 bases in between. Germline values: CDR1 LNHDA, CDR2 SQIVND (reference sequence). The CDR3 runs to 16 residues. CDR3 sequence (DNA): TGTGCCAGTAGACCCCCCAGGTGGGGGAGCAAAAACATTCAGTACTTC. As protein: CASRPPRWGSKNIQYF.

This clonotype was detected ten times or more. CDR3 sequence reads: CASSLGLGQGRLNTEAFF. Here the CDR3 DNA reads TGTGCCAGCAGCTTAGGTCTCGGACAGGGGCGCTTGAACACTGAAGCTTTCTTT. The J gene is TRBJ1-1, the V gene TRBV7-9, with 9 bases that match TRBD1. Germline assignment: CDR1 SEHNR and CDR2 FQNEAQ (reference sequence). The CDR3 is 18 residues long. V shed 1 base and J 0 bases; nucleotides not matched to a gene: 9.

This clonotype was seen repeatedly, ten times or more. This CDR3 reads CASSYPAGGYNEQFF. The CDR3 DNA reads as TGTGCCAGCAGTTACCCCGCGGGAGGGTACAATGAGCAGTTCTTC. The chain carries TRBV6-2 or TRBV6-3 and TRBJ2-1; 9 bases map to TRBD2. V lost 2 bases and J lost 4; bases outside the gene matches: 3. This CDR3 has 15 amino acids. Germline CDR1 MNHEY, CDR2 SVGEGT.

J is TRBJ2-1 and V is TRBV29-1, with a weak D call TRBD1 (5 bases). This CDR3 has 11 residues. CDR1 and CDR2 (germline): SQVTM, ANQGSEA. Trimming shortened V by 7 bases and J by 9 bases, and 13 bases separated the two germline ends. The CDR3 DNA reads TGCAGCGGTACACAGGCGATTGAGCAGTTCTTC. Translation gives CSGTQAIEQFF.

This clonotype was seen many times. Written as DNA, the CDR3 is TGTGCCAGCTCACCACCGTCAGGGGGCGAGCAGAACTATGGCTACACCTTC. It translates to CASSPPSGGEQNYGYTF. The J gene is TRBJ1-2, the V gene TRBV18, with TRBD1 matching 8 bases. J was trimmed by 2 bases and V by 0 bases; bases with no gene match: 8. This CDR3 contains 17 residues. Germline V lookup: CDR1 KGHSH, CDR2 LQKENI.

The table lists this clonotype with many counts. The V and J genes are TRBV11-3 and TRBJ2-3, with 7 bases lining up with TRBD2. Trimming at V came to 2 bases and at J to 2 bases, leaving 10 bases not matched to a gene. This CDR3 has 17 residues. Germline-derived CDR1 and CDR2 are SGHNT and YENEEA. CDR3 in amino acids: CASSLSLSGMNTDTQYF. CDR3 nucleotide sequence: TGTGCCAGCAGCTTATCTTTGAGCGGGATGAACACAGATACGCAGTATTTT.

Note on this clonotype: A junction end diverges from the germline sequence, so it may reflect a read error. The rearrangement links TRBV20-1 to TRBJ1-6; tentatively, D is TRBD1 (6 bases). CDR1 is DFQATT, CDR2 SNEGSKA, per germline (reference sequence). This CDR3 spans 17 amino acids. This CDR3 reads CSSREGGRSSYNSPLHF. CDR3 bases: TGCAGTTCTAGAGAAGGGGGGAGAAGCTCCTATAATTCACCCCTCCACTTT.

The chain employs TRBV6-1 and TRBJ2-5, with D unclear. Germline-derived CDR1 and CDR2 are MNHNS and SASEGT. V was pared by 7 bases and J by 2 bases, with 14 bases between. The CDR3 has 14 residues. CDR3 coding DNA: TGTGCCAGCACTCCCAGTAAGGCTCAAGAGACCCAGTACTTC. As protein: CASTPSKAQETQYF.

This clonotype was counted between two and nine times. This chain joins TRBV4-3 and TRBJ1-6; D perhaps matches TRBD1 (6 bases). The germline V and J ends were trimmed by 4 bases and 10 bases, with 11 bases remaining between them. The CDR3 consists of 13 residues. Per the germline V gene, CDR1 is LGHNA and CDR2 is YSLEER. The CDR3 DNA is TGCGCCAGCAGCCCTAAGGGGGACTCACCCCTCCACTTT. This gives the protein CASSPKGDSPLHF.

This clonotype was picked up many times. This chain connects TRBV7-9 to TRBJ1-5; D uncertain. Germline V gives CDR1 SEHNR, CDR2 FQNEAQ (reference sequence). Between the trimmed V and J ends, which lost 0 bases and 7 bases, there was a span of 7 bases. The CDR3 has 13 residues. CDR3: CASSLASSQPQHF. The CDR3 DNA reads as TGTGCCAGCAGCTTAGCTTCATCCCAGCCCCAGCATTTT.

The chain carries TRBV12-3 or TRBV12-4 and TRBJ1-1, with unresolved D. This CDR3 contains 12 residues. Trimming removed 6 bases at V and 4 bases at J, with 9 bases between. CDR3 loop: CASSRWVTEAFF. CDR3 DNA sequence: TGTGCCAGCAGCCGGTGGGTCACTGAAGCTTTCTTT.

This chain links TRBV4-1 with TRBJ2-2, with D hard to call. The CDR3 is 14 residues long. Per the germline V gene, CDR1 is MGHRA and CDR2 is YSYEKL. The V gene lost 0 bases and the J gene lost 5 bases, with 7 bases spanning the gap. CDR3: CASSQETWTGELFF. CDR3 nucleotides: TGCGCCAGCAGCCAAGAAACTTGGACCGGGGAGCTGTTTTTT.

The chain carries TRBV4-3 and TRBJ1-3; no reliable D call. Trimming removed 0 bases at V and 0 bases at J, with 18 bases between. The V gene's germline CDR1 is LGHNA and CDR2 YSLEER. There are 19 residues in the CDR3. The chain's CDR3 is CASSQDSLPSSNSGNTIYF. The CDR3 DNA reads TGCGCCAGCAGCCAAGATTCCCTCCCGTCGTCCAACTCTGGAAACACCATATATTTT.

Ten or more counts support this clonotype. J is TRBJ2-1 and V is TRBV6-5; a possible D gene is TRBD2 (6 bases). The CDR3 is made up of 18 amino acids. The V gene lost 5 bases and the J gene lost 6 bases, with 26 bases spanning the gap. Germline V gene data show CDR1 as MNHEY and CDR2 as SVGAGI. CDR3 DNA: TGTGCCAGCAGTCCACACGGGGACTTGGGATTCGGGGGCAATGAGCAGTTCTTC. Protein: CASSPHGDLGFGGNEQFF.

The genes are TRBV2 and TRBJ2-7; D gene uncertain. The V end lost 7 bases, the J end lost 5 bases, and 6 bases lay between the germline ends. This CDR3 contains 10 residues. Germline loops: CDR1 SNHLY, CDR2 FYNNEI. The CDR3 loop is CASNGDEQYF. For the CDR3, the DNA is TGTGCCAGCAATGGGGACGAGCAGTACTTC.

This clonotype was detected only a few times. The chain couples TRBV15 to TRBJ2-2, with D tentatively TRBD1 or TRBD2 (6 bases each). The V and J ends lost 3 bases and 3 bases respectively, with 14 bases between them. The length of the CDR3 is 16 residues. CDR1 is LNHNV, CDR2 YYDKDF, per germline (reference sequence). The CDR3 DNA reads as TGTGCCACCAGCAGGACAACCGGGGGCGACACCGGGGAGCTGTTTTTT. Residues: CATSRTTGGDTGELFF.

This clonotype was detected ten times or more. This sequence joins TRBV7-9 and TRBJ1-4; D gene unclear. There are 12 residues in the CDR3. CDR1 and CDR2 (germline): SEHNR, FQNEAQ (reference sequence). V was pared by 1 base and J by 14 bases, with 11 bases between. Written as DNA, the CDR3 is TGTGCCAGCAGCTTAGGGTCAACCTCCCTGTTTTTT. Its translation: CASSLGSTSLFF.

The CDR3 region is CATSVGGVRKETQYF. The CDR3 coding sequence is TGTGCCACCTCCGTTGGGGGGGTTAGAAAAGAGACCCAGTACTTC. The chain joins TRBV10-3 to TRBJ2-5; 7 nucleotides line up with TRBD2. With V trimmed by 10 bases and J by 3 bases, 14 bases remained unmatched. This CDR3 region has 15 residues. From germline, CDR1 is ENHRY and CDR2 SYGVKD.

The chain carries TRBV14 and TRBJ2-3; D ambiguous. Germline assignment: CDR1 SGHDN and CDR2 FVKESK. The CDR3 runs 17 residues. V was shortened by 4 bases and J by 1 base, with 18 bases between the two germline ends. The CDR3 bases are TGTGCCAGCAGCCCAAGCTTTGGGTGGAAACGCACAGATACGCAGTATTTT. It encodes CASSPSFGWKRTDTQYF.

There are many counts of this clonotype. The chain uses TRBV12-3 or TRBV12-4 and TRBJ2-3, with 9 bases aligning to TRBD2. The J segment lost 4 bases and the V segment lost 4 bases, leaving 6 bases of the junction unmatched. The CDR3 runs to 15 residues. CDR3 sequence: CASSYRGGAADTQYF. The CDR3 DNA follows: TGTGCCAGCAGTTACCGCGGGGGGGCGGCAGATACGCAGTATTTT.

The genes are TRBV20-1 and TRBJ2-3, with TRBD2 identical over 9 bases. Germline CDR1 DFQATT, CDR2 SNEGSKA (reference sequence). V shed 1 base, J shed 4 bases, and the junction held 21 bases outside the gene matches. This CDR3 has 20 amino acids. The CDR3 loop reads CSARVQNGGRAPTIADTQYF. In DNA, the CDR3 is TGCAGTGCTAGAGTCCAGAATGGCGGGAGGGCCCCCACAATCGCAGATACGCAGTATTTT.

This clonotype occurred a few times. This chain links TRBV10-3 with TRBJ2-5, with 15 nucleotides matching TRBD2. This CDR3 contains 14 residues. Losses at the gene ends were 5 bases for V and 8 bases for J; bases not matched to a gene: 3. Germline V gene sequence: CDR1 ENHRY, CDR2 SYGVKD. For the CDR3, the DNA is TGTGCCATCAGTTCGGGACTAGCGGGGGGTACCCAGTACTTC. Residues: CAISSGLAGGTQYF.

This clonotype was observed many times. The chain couples TRBV20-1 to TRBJ1-1; no clear D gene. Germline V gives CDR1 DFQATT, CDR2 SNEGSKA (reference sequence). The CDR3 extends over 13 amino acids. Between the trimmed V and J ends, which lost 3 bases and 3 bases, there was a span of 11 bases. This CDR3 reads CSARGAWDTEAFF. The CDR3 DNA follows: TGCAGTGCTAGGGGTGCCTGGGACACTGAAGCTTTCTTT.